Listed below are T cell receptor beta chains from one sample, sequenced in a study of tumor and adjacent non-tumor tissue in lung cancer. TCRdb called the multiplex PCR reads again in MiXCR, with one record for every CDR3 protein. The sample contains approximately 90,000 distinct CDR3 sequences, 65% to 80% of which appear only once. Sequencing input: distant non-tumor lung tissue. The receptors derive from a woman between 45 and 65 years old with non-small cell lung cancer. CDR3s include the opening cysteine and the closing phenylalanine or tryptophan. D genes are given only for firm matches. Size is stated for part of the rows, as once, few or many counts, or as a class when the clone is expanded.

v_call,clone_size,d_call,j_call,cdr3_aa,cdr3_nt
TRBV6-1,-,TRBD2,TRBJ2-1,CASSGGRAPSDEQFF,TGTGCCAGCAGTGGCGGGAGAGCCCCCTCCGATGAGCAGTTCTTC
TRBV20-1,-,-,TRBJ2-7,CCASNTYEQYF,TGCTGTGCTAGTAACACGTACGAGCAGTACTTC
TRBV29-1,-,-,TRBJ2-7,CIVVAQAREQYF,TGCATCGTTGTCGCACAGGCGCGCGAGCAGTACTTC
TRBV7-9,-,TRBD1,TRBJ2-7,CASSPDRAYKYEQYF,TGTGCCAGCAGCCCCGACAGGGCCTATAAGTACGAGCAGTACTTC
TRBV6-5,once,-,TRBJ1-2,CATLFSRAGGNYGYTF,TGTGCCACCCTCTTTTCGAGGGCAGGAGGTAACTATGGCTACACCTTC
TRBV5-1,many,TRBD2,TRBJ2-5,CASSSGTSGETQYF,TGCGCCAGCAGCTCCGGGACTAGCGGAGAGACCCAGTACTTC
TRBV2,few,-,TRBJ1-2,CASGAEDSDVLYGYTF,TGTGCCAGCGGGGCCGAGGACAGTGATGTCCTCTATGGCTACACCTTC
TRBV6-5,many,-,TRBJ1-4,CASSELVGLGEKLFF,TGTGCCAGCAGTGAGCTTGTCGGGTTAGGTGAAAAACTGTTTTTT
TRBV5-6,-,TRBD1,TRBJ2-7,CASSADRTTITPYEWYF,TGTGCCAGCAGCGCGGACAGGACCACGATCACCCCCTACGAGTGGTACTTC
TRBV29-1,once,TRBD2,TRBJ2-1,CSVAGTSGRLTWNEQFF,TGTAGCGTGGCCGGGACTAGCGGGAGATTGACGTGGAATGAGCAGTTCTTC
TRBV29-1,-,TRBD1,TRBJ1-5,CSASRGLVDQSQHF,TGCAGCGCAAGCAGGGGGCTGGTGGATCAGTCCCAGCATTTT
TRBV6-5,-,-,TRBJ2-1,CASSYERKGHEQSF,TGTGCCAGCAGTTACGAGCGGAAGGGCCATGAGCAGTCCTTC
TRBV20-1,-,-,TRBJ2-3,CSARDIHGAGSFAQPQYF,TGCAGTGCTAGAGATATTCATGGTGCGGGTTCCTTCGCTCAGCCCCAGTATTTT
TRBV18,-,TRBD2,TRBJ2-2,CASSQIAGANTGELFF,TGTGCCAGCTCACAGATAGCGGGAGCGAACACCGGGGAGCTGTTTTTT
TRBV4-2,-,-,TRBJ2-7,CASSQTGFLDEQYF,TGTGCCAGCAGTCAGACGGGATTTCTCGACGAGCAGTACTTC
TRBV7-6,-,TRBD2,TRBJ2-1,CASSVAGTSGYDEQFF,TGTGCCAGCAGCGTCGCCGGGACTAGCGGTTACGATGAGCAGTTCTTC
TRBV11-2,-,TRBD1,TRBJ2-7,CASSLIGQGVEQYF,TGTGCCAGCAGCCTTATAGGACAGGGGGTCGAGCAGTACTTC
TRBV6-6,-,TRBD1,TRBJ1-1,CASSYGPRSGGDTEAFF,TGTGCCAGCAGTTACGGACCTAGGTCAGGGGGAGACACTGAAGCTTTCTTT
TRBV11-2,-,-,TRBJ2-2,CASSTPFDRTHNTGELFF,TGTGCCAGCAGTACCCCGTTTGACAGGACTCACAACACCGGGGAGCTGTTTTTT
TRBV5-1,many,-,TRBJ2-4,CASSLGDGGDIQYF,TGCGCCAGCAGCTTGGGTGACGGAGGGGACATTCAGTACTTC
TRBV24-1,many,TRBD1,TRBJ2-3,CATSDLHGQGEADTQYF,TGTGCCACCAGTGATTTGCATGGCCAGGGGGAAGCAGATACGCAGTATTTT
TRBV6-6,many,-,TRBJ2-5,CASSYVGDLETQYF,TGTGCCAGCAGTTACGTGGGGGACCTGGAGACCCAGTACTTC